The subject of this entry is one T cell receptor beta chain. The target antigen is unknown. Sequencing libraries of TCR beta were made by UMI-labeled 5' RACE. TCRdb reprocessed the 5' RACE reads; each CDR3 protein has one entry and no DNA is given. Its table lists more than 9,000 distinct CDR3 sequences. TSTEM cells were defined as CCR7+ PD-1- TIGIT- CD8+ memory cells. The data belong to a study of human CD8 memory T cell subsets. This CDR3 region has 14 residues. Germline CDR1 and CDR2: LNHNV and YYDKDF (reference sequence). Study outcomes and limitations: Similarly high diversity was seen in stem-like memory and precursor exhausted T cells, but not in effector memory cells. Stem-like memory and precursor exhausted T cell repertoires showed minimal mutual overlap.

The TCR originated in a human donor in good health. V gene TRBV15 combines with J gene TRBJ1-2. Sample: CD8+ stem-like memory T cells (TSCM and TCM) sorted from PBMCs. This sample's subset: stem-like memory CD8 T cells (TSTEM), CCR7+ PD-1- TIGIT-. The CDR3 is CATSRDHSVYGYTF.